The clone carrying this T cell receptor beta chain was seen more than once but under ten times. Its specificity is not known. The sample comes from a study of CD8 T cells in ankylosing spondylitis. General observations from the study: Existing reports had already noted some motif variants in reactive arthritis synovial fluid and blood. A TCR beta motif of several highly homologous variants appeared characteristic of ankylosing spondylitis blood. In ankylosing spondylitis patients, matched synovial fluid reportedly showed significant enrichment of disease-linked clones.

V shed 6 bases, J shed 6 bases, and the junction held 9 bases outside the gene matches. CDR3 length: 15 residues. Quantitative molecular-barcoded 5'-RACE generated the TCR beta libraries. TCRdb ran MiXCR on the 5' RACE reads and lists one entry per CDR3 protein. In the table there are about 440,000 distinct CDR3 sequences, 15% to 20% of which are singletons. This clonotype was obtained from a male donor with ankylosing spondylitis. The material sequenced was blood, either unsorted or a sorted T cell fraction (not recorded which). The gene calls are TRBV12-3 or TRBV12-4 and TRBJ2-3; TRBD1 matches at 10 bases. In DNA form, the CDR3 reads TGTGCCAGCAGCCACTATGGGACAGGGGATGATACGCAGTATTTT. Its translation: CASSHYGTGDDTQYF.